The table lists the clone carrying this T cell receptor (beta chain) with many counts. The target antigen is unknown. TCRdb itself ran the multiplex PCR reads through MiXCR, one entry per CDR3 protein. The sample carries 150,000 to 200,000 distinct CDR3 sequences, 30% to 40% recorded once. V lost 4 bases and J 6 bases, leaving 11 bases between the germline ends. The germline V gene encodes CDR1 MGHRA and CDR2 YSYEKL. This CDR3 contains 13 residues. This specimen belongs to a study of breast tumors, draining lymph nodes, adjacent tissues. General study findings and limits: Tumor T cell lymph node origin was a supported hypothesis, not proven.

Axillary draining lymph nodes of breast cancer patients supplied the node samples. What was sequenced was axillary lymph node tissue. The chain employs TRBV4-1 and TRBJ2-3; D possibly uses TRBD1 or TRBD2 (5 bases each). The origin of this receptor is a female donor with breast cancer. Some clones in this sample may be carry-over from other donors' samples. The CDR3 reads CASSRGGWDTQYF. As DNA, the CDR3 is TGCGCCAGCAGCCGGGGCGGGTGGGATACGCAGTATTTT.